Shown below are 22 T cell receptor beta chains from a single sample sequenced in a study of T cells after posttransplantation cyclophosphamide. Assay used: immunoSEQ multiplex PCR; TCRdb lists only in-frame clones, some missing. The table lists around 39,000 clones, with no singletons. What was sequenced was PBMCs. Every receptor here comes from a girl between 5 and 17 years old in good health, CMV-negative, and a related stem cell transplant donor.

This clone was seen a few times. The rearrangement uses TRBV30 and TRBJ2-3, with D possibly being TRBD2 (5 bases). V lost 3 bases and J lost 4, with 11 bases in between. CDR3 size: 13 residues. Germline V lookup: CDR1 GTSNPN, CDR2 SVGIG (reference sequence). The chain's CDR3 is CAWSPNSADTQYF. CDR3 bases: TGTGCCTGGAGCCCTAATAGCGCAGATACGCAGTATTTT.

This clone was observed at least ten times. This chain links TRBV7-2 with TRBJ1-2; 9 positions match TRBD1. The germline V gene has CDR1 SGHTA and CDR2 FQGNSA. The CDR3 has 15 residues. The ends lost 6 bases at V and 8 bases at J; junction bases unmatched: 13. CDR3 protein: CASRAGTGLFIGYTF. The CDR3 DNA reads as TGTGCCAGCAGGGCCGGGACAGGGCTTTTTATCGGCTACACCTTC.

This clone has at least ten counts. The rearrangement joins TRBV5-6 to TRBJ2-2; D remains unclear. Germline V gene lookup returns CDR1 SGHDT and CDR2 YYEEEE. The length of the CDR3 is 15 residues. The germline V and J ends were trimmed by 4 bases and 0 bases, with 10 bases remaining between them. As DNA, the CDR3 is TGTGCCAGCAGCGGGTTCCGGGCGAACACCGGGGAGCTGTTTTTT. Residues: CASSGFRANTGELFF.

This clone was recorded many times. The rearrangement uses TRBV28 and TRBJ1-1, with a tentative D call TRBD1 (6 bases). The CDR3 is made up of 13 amino acids. Germline lookup yields CDR1 MDHEN and CDR2 SYDVKM. The V gene lost 6 bases and the J gene lost 1 base, with 9 bases spanning the gap. The CDR3 region is CASRMTGNTEAFF. The CDR3 DNA is TGTGCCAGCAGGATGACAGGGAACACTGAAGCTTTCTTT.

This clone was detected many times. The chain carries TRBV10-3 and TRBJ2-1, with 8 bases identical to TRBD2. The CDR3 runs to 18 residues. Germline V gives CDR1 ENHRY, CDR2 SYGVKD. V dropped 0 bases and J dropped 7; count of bases not matched to a gene: 14. The CDR3 sequence: CAISESGSGGFNGNEQFF. The CDR3 DNA is TGTGCCATCAGTGAGTCTGGGAGCGGGGGTTTCAACGGGAATGAGCAGTTCTTC.

This clone was recorded at least ten times. This chain links TRBV19 with TRBJ1-4, with D unresolved. CDR3 length: 15 amino acids. With 5 bases removed from V and 6 bases from J, the gap between germline ends came to 16 bases. Germline lookup yields CDR1 LNHDA and CDR2 SQIVND (reference sequence). CDR3: CASSSNGFSDEKLFF. DNA of the CDR3: TGTGCCAGTAGTTCCAACGGGTTCTCAGATGAAAAACTGTTTTTT.

This clone occurred many times. This rearrangement joins TRBV28 to TRBJ2-7, with 7 bases aligning to TRBD2. Per germline, CDR1 MDHEN and CDR2 SYDVKM. The J segment lost 6 bases and the V segment lost 6 bases, leaving 8 bases of the junction unmatched. The CDR3 has 13 residues. Here the CDR3 DNA reads TGTGCCAGCAGCGGACGGGGGGAACGCGAGCAGTACTTC. Its translation is CASSGRGEREQYF. Full variable domain (outside the CDR3, taken from reference TRBV28 and TRBJ2-7): DVKVTQSSRYLVKRTGEKVFLECVQDMDHENMFWYRQDPGLGLRLIYFSYDVKMKEKGDIPEGYSVSREKKERFSLILESASTNQTSMYLCASSGRGEREQYFGPGTRLTVT.

This clone was recorded at least ten times. This sample includes further DNA sequences coding for the same CDR3. The chain has TRBV9 and TRBJ2-7; TRBD1 matches 7 bases. J lost 0 bases, V lost 2 bases, and 2 bases had no gene match. Germline V gene data show CDR1 as SGDLS and CDR2 as YYNGEE. This CDR3 is 14 amino acids long. The CDR3 region is CASSVGQVSYEQYF. Written as DNA, the CDR3 is TGTGCCAGCAGCGTCGGACAGGTCTCCTACGAGCAGTACTTC.

This clone was counted many times. The V call is TRBV6-5, the J call TRBJ1-1; the D gene is possibly TRBD1 (5 bases). The CDR3 is made up of 14 amino acids. V was cut by 0 bases and J by 8 bases, with 13 bases left in between. From germline, CDR1 is MNHEY and CDR2 SVGAGI. The CDR3 DNA is TGTGCCAGCAGTTACTCATTGACAGCCTTGGAAGCTTTCTTT. As protein: CASSYSLTALEAFF.

This sequence joins TRBV29-1 and TRBJ2-5, with 8 bases identical to TRBD2. This CDR3 is 13 amino acids long. Germline values: CDR1 SQVTM, CDR2 ANQGSEA. V was pared by 5 bases and J by 5 bases, with 7 bases of the junction left unmatched. The CDR3 DNA is TGCAGCGTTCCGGGAGGGTCGGGGGAGACCCAGTACTTC. Its translation: CSVPGGSGETQYF.

This clone has at least ten counts. This chain connects TRBV5-5 to TRBJ2-2, with D perhaps TRBD1 (5 bases). Germline V gene sequence: CDR1 SGHKS, CDR2 YYEKEE (reference sequence). This CDR3 is built from 15 residues. V was clipped by 2 bases and J by 3 bases, with 11 bases between them. CDR3 sequence (DNA): TGTGCCAGCAGCTTTCGCGTCAGGGACACCGGGGAGCTGTTTTTT. Protein: CASSFRVRDTGELFF.

The chain uses TRBV6-5 and TRBJ1-2, with 8 nucleotides matching TRBD1. CDR3 length: 15 residues. From germline, CDR1 is MNHEY and CDR2 SVGAGI. V dropped 2 bases and J dropped 4; count of bases not matched to a gene: 6. The CDR3, as DNA: TGTGCCAGCAGTTACAGGCCAGGGGGCATCTATGGCTACACCTTC. Its protein is CASSYRPGGIYGYTF.

The chain has TRBV4-1 and TRBJ2-7; 9 nucleotides agree with TRBD1. After removal of 6 bases from V and 5 bases from J, the junction contained 17 bases not matched to a gene. The CDR3 spans 17 residues. Germline V gives CDR1 MGHRA, CDR2 YSYEKL. CDR3 in DNA: TGCGCCAGCAGTCCTTACCCCCCGGGACAGGGAAGACACGAGCAGTACTTC. It specifies CASSPYPPGQGRHEQYF.

The CDR3 DNA sequence: TGCGCCAGCAGTGACCGGAGCTCCTATAATTCACCCCTCCACTTT. It specifies CASSDRSSYNSPLHF. V gene TRBV10-1 combines with J gene TRBJ1-6; D call uncertain. From germline, CDR1 is WNHNN and CDR2 SYGVQD (reference sequence). Trimming removed 3 bases at V and 0 bases at J, with 6 bases between. There are 15 residues in the CDR3.

This clone appeared a few times. The chain recombines TRBV11-2 with TRBJ2-1, with D possibly TRBD2 on 6 matching bases. The CDR3 extends over 16 amino acids. In germline, CDR1 is SGHAT, CDR2 FQNNGV. Trimming cost V 5 bases and J 3 bases, with 17 bases left between them. The CDR3 protein is CASSDLWRDFYNEQFF. The CDR3 nucleotides are TGTGCCAGCAGCGACCTATGGCGGGATTTCTACAATGAGCAGTTCTTC.

The sample holds a few counts of this clone. V is TRBV2 and J is TRBJ2-5; 9 bases are a match to TRBD1. The DNA end is more similar to TRBJ2-7, so the J call may be wrong. The CDR3 loop spans 13 amino acids. The germline CDR1 and CDR2 sequences are SNHLY and FYNNEI. The CDR3 DNA reads as TGTGCCAGCAGTAGGACAGGGGAGAACGAGCAGTACTTC. Its protein is CASSRTGENEQYF.

Points on this clone: Other DNA sequences from this sample encode an identical CDR3 as well. This chain uses TRBV4-2 with TRBJ2-7, with D maybe TRBD2 (5 bases). This CDR3 is 14 amino acids long. V was cut by 0 bases and J by 1 base, with 7 bases left in between. Germline CDR1 and CDR2: LGHNA and YNFKEQ. The CDR3 loop reads CASSQDRGSYEQYF. The CDR3 nucleotides read TGTGCCAGCAGCCAAGATCGCGGGTCCTACGAGCAGTACTTC.

This clone was found many times. In nucleotides, the CDR3 is TGTGCCAGCAGTTATGGTGGCAGGGGTATTGACTACACCTTC. The encoded protein is CASSYGGRGIDYTF. The chain links TRBV6-5 to TRBJ1-2; D may be TRBD1 (6 bases). Germline V gene sequence: CDR1 MNHEY, CDR2 SVGAGI. This CDR3 is built from 14 residues. The germline V and J ends were trimmed by 3 bases and 10 bases, with 18 bases remaining between them.

The sample holds many counts of this clone. The chain uses TRBV6-6 and TRBJ2-6; D may be TRBD2 (6 bases). Germline V gives CDR1 MNHNY, CDR2 SVGAGI (reference sequence). Between the trimmed V and J ends, which lost 0 bases and 0 bases, there was a span of 6 bases. This CDR3 comprises 16 residues. CDR3 protein: CASSYSGGSGANVLTF. CDR3 nucleotides: TGTGCCAGCAGTTACTCCGGGGGCTCTGGGGCCAACGTCCTGACTTTC.

In its sample, this clone was seen a few times. The rearrangement links TRBV28 to TRBJ1-4; weak D call: TRBD1 (5 bases). The CDR3 is 13 residues long. The germline CDR1 and CDR2 sequences are MDHEN and SYDVKM. V gave up 4 bases and J gave up 10 bases, with 13 bases separating them. For the CDR3, the DNA is TGTGCCAGCAGTTCCGAAAACAGGAGAAAACTGTTTTTT. This encodes CASSSENRRKLFF.

This clone occurred many times. The J gene is TRBJ2-3, the V gene TRBV10-2, with 7 nucleotides matching TRBD2. The CDR3 contains 14 residues. The germline V gene has CDR1 WSHSY and CDR2 SAAADI. J gave up 1 base and V 7 bases, and 5 bases lay outside the gene matches. The CDR3 region has the DNA TGCGCCAGCACCTGGAGCGGGGGCACAGATACGCAGTATTTT. Amino acids: CASTWSGGTDTQYF.

This clone came up many times. The chain is built from TRBV6-5 and TRBJ2-3, with 9 bases lining up with TRBD1. This CDR3 has 13 residues. V shed 8 bases and J 0 bases; nucleotides not matched to a gene: 0. Germline V lookup: CDR1 MNHEY, CDR2 SVGAGI. CDR3 sequence reads: CASGTGSTDTQYF. CDR3 in DNA: TGTGCCAGCGGGACAGGGAGCACAGATACGCAGTATTTT.